What follows is one T cell receptor (beta chain) and its context. Naive CD8 cells, CD45RO-negative and positively selected for CCR7, excluded terminally differentiated effector memory CD45RA+ cells. Measured with immunoSEQ multiplex PCR; TCRdb has only the in-frame clones, and not every one. The profile shows roughly 2 million clones, around 96% of them singletons. V was shortened by 4 bases and J by 0 bases, with 6 bases between the two germline ends. The germline V gene encodes CDR1 SQVTM and CDR2 ANQGSEA. The CDR3 is 12 residues long. This entry comes from a study of shared clonotypes between healthy human individuals.

Sequences were obtained from naive CD8+ T cells sorted from blood. The chain has TRBV29-1 and TRBJ1-1; D ambiguous. The source is a man aged 18 to 29 in good health. This chain's CDR3 is CSVGHMNTEAFF. CDR3 bases: TGCAGCGTTGGGCACATGAACACTGAAGCTTTCTTT.